Following are 3 T cell receptor beta chains from one sample sequenced in a study of cytomegalovirus exposure and HLA in healthy donors. This PCR relied on a set of 60 Vbeta primers and 13 Jbeta primers. The table came from immunoSEQ multiplex PCR; TCRdb's copy has only in-frame clones and leaves some out. The sample records approximately 97,000 clones, less than 80% being singletons. The sample was PBMCs. These receptors were collected from a woman aged 40 to 49 in good health and CMV-seropositive.

The chain uses TRBV2 and TRBJ1-2, with 8 bases matching TRBD1. The V gene's germline CDR1 is SNHLY and CDR2 FYNNEI. The junction had 9 bases not matched to a gene; V was cut back by 1 base and J by 8 bases. CDR3 length: 15 residues. CDR3 in amino acids: CASSEEVAGGGGYTF. CDR3 sequence (DNA): TGTGCCAGCAGTGAAGAGGTGGCAGGGGGCGGCGGCTACACCTTC.

The V and J genes are TRBV9 and TRBJ2-3; weak D call: TRBD1 (6 bases). This CDR3 has 17 residues. The V gene lost 4 bases and the J gene lost 2 bases, with 20 bases spanning the gap. Germline-derived CDR1 and CDR2 are SGDLS and YYNGEE. CDR3 coding DNA: TGTGCCAGCAGCCACAAACAGGGCCCATATGCCACAGATACGCAGTATTTT. It translates to CASSHKQGPYATDTQYF. Variable domain in full (rest from reference TRBV9 and TRBJ2-3): DSGVTQTPKHLITATGQRVTLRCSPRSGDLSVYWYQQSLDQGLQFLIQYYNGEERAKGNILERFSAQQFPDLHSELNLSSLELGDSALYFCASSHKQGPYATDTQYFGPGTRLTVL.

The V call is TRBV7-9, the J call TRBJ2-3, with D possibly being TRBD2 (6 bases). The CDR3 is 16 residues long. Trimming stripped 5 bases from V and 2 bases from J, with 17 bases between. Germline V lookup: CDR1 SEHNR, CDR2 FQNEAQ (reference sequence). The CDR3 DNA sequence: TGTGCCAGCAGCCGCGGGATAGTTGGGCACACAGATACGCAGTATTTT. Encoded protein: CASSRGIVGHTDTQYF.